These 28 T cell receptor beta chains were sequenced from one sample in a study of blood T cell repertoires in COVID-19. Method: immunoSEQ multiplex PCR; TCRdb's copy keeps in-frame clones and lacks some. This table has 120,000 or so clones, roughly 84% appearing once. Sample: PBMCs or T cells enriched from blood (not recorded which). The receptors come from a woman aged 25-40 years who had recovered from COVID-19.

This clone showed up many times. Distinct nucleotide sequences in the sample also encode this CDR3. This chain joins TRBV6-4 and TRBJ2-1; perhaps TRBD2 as D (6 bases). V lost 0 bases to trimming and J lost 1 base, with 7 bases between them. The germline V gene encodes CDR1 MRHNA and CDR2 SNTAGT. This CDR3 comprises 15 residues. The CDR3 region has the DNA TGTGCCAGCAGTGACTCGGCGGGGTCCTACAATGAGCAGTTCTTC. Encoded protein: CASSDSAGSYNEQFF.

This clone was counted once. The chain combines TRBV28 with TRBJ1-5; D uncertain. The CDR3 has 16 amino acids. Trimming shortened V by 3 bases and J by 0 bases, and 12 bases separated the two germline ends. The V gene's germline CDR1 is MDHEN and CDR2 SYDVKM. Here the CDR3 reads CASSFSGRDSNQPQHF. The CDR3, as DNA: TGTGCCAGCAGTTTTTCCGGGAGGGATAGCAATCAGCCCCAGCATTTT.

The chain recombines TRBV28 with TRBJ2-1; 8 bases are a match to TRBD2. Per the germline V gene, CDR1 is MDHEN and CDR2 is SYDVKM. V was pared by 2 bases and J by 8 bases, with 8 bases of the junction left unmatched. The CDR3 runs 15 residues. This CDR3 is CASSLSGRVSDEQFF. CDR3 in DNA: TGTGCCAGCAGTTTAAGCGGGAGAGTCAGCGATGAGCAGTTCTTC.

This chain joins TRBV5-5 and TRBJ2-6; 8 bases line up with TRBD1. V dropped 4 bases and J dropped 4; count of bases not matched to a gene: 10. This CDR3 region has 17 residues. The germline CDR1 and CDR2 sequences are SGHKS and YYEKEE (reference sequence). The CDR3 DNA reads TGTGCCAGCAGCCCAGGGACAGGTCGAGGGGGGGCCAACGTCCTGACTTTC. Its translation: CASSPGTGRGGANVLTF.

The chain couples TRBV7-2 to TRBJ1-5; tentative D call: TRBD1 (5 bases). Germline V lookup: CDR1 SGHTA, CDR2 FQGNSA. Trimming took off 2 bases at V and 0 bases at J, with 11 bases between the two ends. The CDR3 length is 16 residues. This CDR3 is CASSLRTHNSNQPQHF. CDR3 nucleotide sequence: TGTGCCAGCAGCTTAAGGACACATAATAGCAATCAGCCCCAGCATTTT.

This chain's CDR3 is CASSESRDRGPGYTF. The CDR3 bases are TGTGCCAGCAGCGAGTCCCGGGACAGGGGTCCTGGCTACACCTTC. V usage is TRBV2 and J usage is TRBJ1-2; 10 bases align to TRBD1. Germline V gives CDR1 SNHLY, CDR2 FYNNEI. The CDR3 is made up of 15 amino acids. The trim removed 6 bases at V and 7 bases at J, leaving 11 bases unmatched.

The chain joins TRBV9 to TRBJ2-1; 7 bases fit TRBD2. The CDR3 is 15 residues long. J was trimmed by 4 bases and V by 0 bases; bases with no gene match: 4. Germline CDR1 reads SGDLS; CDR2 reads YYNGEE. The CDR3 nucleotides read TGTGCCAGCAGCGTAGGACTAGCCCGATACAATGAGCAGTTCTTC. Amino acids: CASSVGLARYNEQFF.

This sequence joins TRBV27 and TRBJ1-2, with TRBD1 identical over 7 bases. Germline V lookup: CDR1 MNHEY, CDR2 SMNVEV (reference sequence). The CDR3 runs 15 residues. J lost 4 bases, V lost 2 bases, and 7 bases had no gene match. For the CDR3, the DNA is TGTGCCAGCAGTTTAACGGGACAGCCACTCTATGGCTACACCTTC. This codes for CASSLTGQPLYGYTF.

The chain joins TRBV19 to TRBJ1-5; D is perhaps TRBD1 (5 bases). The CDR3 is made up of 15 amino acids. CDR1 is LNHDA and CDR2 is SQIVND in the germline V gene (reference sequence). V was pared by 3 bases and J by 2 bases, with 11 bases between. CDR3 sequence: CASSMWGVGNQPQHF. The CDR3 region has the DNA TGTGCCAGTAGTATGTGGGGGGTTGGCAATCAGCCCCAGCATTTT.

This chain uses TRBV2 with TRBJ2-7, with D maybe TRBD1 (6 bases). The length of the CDR3 is 15 residues. V lost 3 bases, J lost 6 bases, and 18 bases lay in between. Germline-derived CDR1 and CDR2 are SNHLY and FYNNEI. In DNA form, the CDR3 reads TGTGCCAGCAGTGATGTTGACGCCAGGGGACCCGAGCAGTACTTC. This encodes CASSDVDARGPEQYF.

This chain joins TRBV19 and TRBJ1-5; 8 nucleotides match TRBD1. Germline loops: CDR1 LNHDA, CDR2 SQIVND (reference sequence). The V gene end was trimmed by 2 bases and the J gene end by 4 bases; junction bases not matched to a gene: 4. The CDR3 is 15 residues long. Here the CDR3 reads CASSIRQGPNQPQHF. In DNA form, the CDR3 reads TGTGCCAGTAGTATAAGACAGGGGCCGAATCAGCCCCAGCATTTT.

The J gene is TRBJ2-7, the V gene TRBV25-1, with 8 positions matching TRBD1. The CDR3 runs 15 residues. The germline gives CDR1 MGHDK, CDR2 SYGVNS. V shed 6 bases, J shed 2 bases, and the junction held 9 bases outside the gene matches. The DNA for the CDR3 is TGTGCCAGCAGCGCAGAACAGGGGGAACCCTACGAGCAGTACTTC. It is translated as CASSAEQGEPYEQYF.

This rearrangement joins TRBV3-1 (or the pseudogene TRBV3-2) to TRBJ2-7; 7 nucleotides line up with TRBD1. V lost 3 bases, J lost 4 bases, and 6 bases stayed unmatched. The CDR3 sequence is 14 residues long. The V gene's germline CDR1 is LGHDT and CDR2 YNNKEL (reference sequence). The CDR3: CASSHGTQGYEQYF. The CDR3 nucleotides read TGTGCCAGCAGCCACGGGACACAGGGGTACGAGCAGTACTTC.

This clone appeared a single time. The CDR3, as DNA: TGTGCCAGCAGCTTAGGGGGCATGACCAAAAACATTCAGTACTTC. It codes for CASSLGGMTKNIQYF. The V call is TRBV28, the J call TRBJ2-4; 7 nucleotides line up with TRBD1. The CDR3 length is 15 residues. Germline V gene lookup returns CDR1 MDHEN and CDR2 SYDVKM. V lost 6 bases, J lost 2 bases, and 7 bases stayed unmatched.

In its sample, this clone was seen a few times. This sequence joins TRBV24-1 and TRBJ2-1; maybe TRBD1 (5 bases). The germline V and J ends were trimmed by 8 bases and 5 bases, with 6 bases remaining between them. Germline-derived CDR1 and CDR2 are KGHDR and SFDVKD. The CDR3 is 11 amino acids. CDR3 protein: CATNRNNEQFF. DNA of the CDR3: TGTGCCACCAACAGGAACAATGAGCAGTTCTTC.

This clone was counted a single time. The chain uses TRBV24-1 and TRBJ2-5; perhaps TRBD1 as D (6 bases). CDR3 length: 15 amino acids. CDR1 and CDR2 (germline): KGHDR, SFDVKD. The V and J ends lost 0 bases and 0 bases respectively, with 7 bases between them. CDR3 DNA: TGTGCCACCAGTGATTTGGCAGGGGACCAAGAGACCCAGTACTTC. This translates into CATSDLAGDQETQYF.

The chain links TRBV7-8 to TRBJ2-5, with D perhaps matching TRBD1 or TRBD2 (5 bases each). Trimming took 5 bases from V and 5 from J, leaving 12 bases between them. CDR3 length equals 13 residues. CDR1 and CDR2 from the germline V gene are SGHVS and FQNEAQ. CDR3: CASSRDRGETQYF. Written as DNA, the CDR3 is TGTGCCAGCAGCCGGGACCGCGGGGAGACCCAGTACTTC.

This clone was seen just once. This sequence joins TRBV5-4 and TRBJ1-1, with 7 nucleotides matching TRBD1. The J segment lost 6 bases and the V segment lost 4 bases, leaving 9 bases of the junction unmatched. The CDR3 loop spans 14 amino acids. Germline assignment: CDR1 SGHNT and CDR2 YYREEE (reference sequence). The CDR3 nucleotides read TGTGCCAGCAGCCTGCCGACAGGGAGTGCTGAAGCTTTCTTT. Protein product: CASSLPTGSAEAFF.

This clone was seen once. This rearrangement joins TRBV28 to TRBJ1-5; the D gene is possibly TRBD1 (6 bases). Trimming left V 7 bases short and J 1 base short, with 14 bases between. The CDR3 is 15 residues long. Germline V CDR1 and CDR2: MDHEN, SYDVKM. The CDR3 coding sequence is TGTGCCAGCAACCTACGGGGGGCAAGCAATCAGCCCCAGCATTTT. Translated: CASNLRGASNQPQHF. Complete variable domain (other parts from reference TRBV28 and TRBJ1-5): DVKVTQSSRYLVKRTGEKVFLECVQDMDHENMFWYRQDPGLGLRLIYFSYDVKMKEKGDIPEGYSVSREKKERFSLILESASTNQTSMYLCASNLRGASNQPQHFGDGTRLSIL.

The chain joins TRBV6-5 to TRBJ1-1, with TRBD1 matching over 12 bases. Germline CDR1 and CDR2: MNHEY and SVGAGI. With V trimmed by 5 bases and J by 4 bases, 5 bases remained unmatched. The CDR3 is made up of 15 amino acids. The CDR3 nucleotides are TGTGCCAGCAGTCGGGACAGGGGGCTGGGCACTGAAGCTTTCTTT. This encodes CASSRDRGLGTEAFF.

This chain connects TRBV5-1 to TRBJ2-3, with 9 nucleotides matching TRBD2. The CDR3 has 14 residues. CDR1 is SGHRS, CDR2 YFSETQ, per germline. J gave up 5 bases and V 1 base, and 2 bases lay outside the gene matches. The DNA for the CDR3 is TGCGCCAGCAGCTTGACTAGCGGGTTAGATACGCAGTATTTT. Translation gives CASSLTSGLDTQYF.

This clone came up once. The chain carries TRBV27 and TRBJ2-7, with 8 bases identical to TRBD2. CDR1 and CDR2 (germline): MNHEY, SMNVEV (reference sequence). The CDR3 length is 16 residues. J lost 0 bases, V lost 1 base, and 5 bases had no gene match. CDR3 amino acids: CASSLYPAGGSYEQYF. CDR3 nucleotides: TGTGCCAGCAGTTTATACCCCGCGGGGGGCTCCTACGAGCAGTACTTC.

V usage is TRBV27 and J usage is TRBJ1-6, with a possible D match to TRBD1 (5 bases). V shed 4 bases and J shed 10 bases, with 14 bases lying between them. Per germline, CDR1 MNHEY and CDR2 SMNVEV (reference sequence). The CDR3 extends over 14 amino acids. CDR3 loop: CASSSGLGVSPLHF. The CDR3 DNA is TGTGCCAGCAGTTCGGGACTCGGGGTCTCACCCCTCCACTTT.

The chain has TRBV19 and TRBJ1-1, with a possible D match to TRBD1 (6 bases). Trimming stripped 7 bases from V and 5 bases from J, with 26 bases between. Germline V gives CDR1 LNHDA, CDR2 SQIVND (reference sequence). This CDR3 region has 17 residues. CDR3 sequence reads: CASTKAPGGRGGTEAFF. In DNA form, the CDR3 reads TGTGCCAGTACCAAGGCCCCCGGGGGAAGGGGGGGGACTGAAGCTTTCTTT.

This chain joins TRBV2 and TRBJ2-1, with TRBD2 matching 10 bases. With 4 bases clipped from V and 5 bases from J, the junction kept 8 bases outside the gene matches. The CDR3 has 16 residues. From germline, CDR1 is SNHLY and CDR2 FYNNEI. As DNA, the CDR3 is TGTGCCAGCAGTGGGGGAGCGGGAGGGAGAGACAATGAGCAGTTCTTC. Translated, it gives CASSGGAGGRDNEQFF.

V and J are TRBV5-8 and TRBJ1-4; TRBD1 aligns across 7 bases. CDR1 SGHTS and CDR2 YDEGEE come from the germline V gene. CDR3 length equals 16 residues. Trimming cost V 7 bases and J 8 bases; bases outside gene matches: 17. The chain's CDR3 is CASGPGQSLLREKLFF. The CDR3 coding sequence is TGTGCCAGCGGACCGGGACAGAGTCTCCTAAGGGAAAAACTGTTTTTT.

This chain links TRBV5-5 with TRBJ2-3; tentative D call: TRBD1 (6 bases). Trimming cost V 4 bases and J 1 base, with 10 bases left between them. CDR3 size: 14 residues. Germline V gives CDR1 SGHKS, CDR2 YYEKEE (reference sequence). The CDR3 protein is CASSPGQRTDTQYF. Written as DNA, the CDR3 is TGTGCCAGCAGCCCCGGACAGCGCACAGATACGCAGTATTTT.

The rearrangement links TRBV5-1 to TRBJ1-1; D perhaps matches TRBD1 (5 bases). V lost 3 bases, J lost 2 bases, and 8 bases lay in between. Germline CDR1 and CDR2: SGHRS and YFSETQ. The CDR3 sequence is 13 residues long. CDR3 protein: CASSWQGNTEAFF. CDR3 in DNA: TGCGCCAGCAGCTGGCAGGGAAACACTGAAGCTTTCTTT. Complete variable domain (other parts from reference TRBV5-1 and TRBJ1-1): KAGVTQTPRYLIKTRGQQVTLSCSPISGHRSVSWYQQTPGQGLQFLFEYFSETQRNKGNFPGRFSGRQFSNSRSEMNVSTLELGDSALYLCASSWQGNTEAFFGQGTRLTVV.